A single sample is the source of the 11 T cell receptor beta chains below, sequenced in a study of blood T cell repertoires in COVID-19. The data were produced by immunoSEQ multiplex PCR, yet TCRdb's version contains in-frame clones alone and is incomplete. The data hold a few hundred thousand clones, with 80% to 85% observed a single time. The source material was PBMCs or T cells enriched from blood (not recorded which). The source of these receptors is a man over 45 who had recovered from COVID-19.

This rearrangement joins TRBV15 to TRBJ1-5; D is possibly TRBD1 (6 bases). Trimming stripped 4 bases from V and 7 bases from J, with 26 bases between. Germline loops: CDR1 LNHNV, CDR2 YYDKDF (reference sequence). The CDR3 extends over 18 amino acids. Written as DNA, the CDR3 is TGTGCCACCAGCAAAACTTTTGGCAGGGGCAGTTTTTACCAGCCCCAGCATTTT. Protein sequence: CATSKTFGRGSFYQPQHF.

This chain joins TRBV23-1 and TRBJ1-2, with 7 bases matching TRBD1. TRBV23-1 counts as an open reading frame of uncertain function. CDR3 length: 14 amino acids. Germline trimming cut 10 bases from V and 2 bases from J; bases unmatched to any gene: 10. CDR3 region: CANQDRVSNYGYTF. CDR3 DNA: TGCGCCAACCAAGACAGGGTAAGCAACTATGGCTACACCTTC.

This chain links TRBV19 with TRBJ2-5, with TRBD2 as a possible D gene (6 bases). CDR1 and CDR2 from the germline V gene are LNHDA and SQIVND (reference sequence). This CDR3 has 13 amino acids. V was trimmed by 8 bases and J by 5 bases, leaving 15 bases between them. CDR3 amino acids: CASSRGFGETQYF. DNA of the CDR3: TGTGCCAGTTCTCGGGGGTTCGGGGAGACCCAGTACTTC.

The chain uses TRBV19 and TRBJ1-5; the D is unclear. With 6 bases removed from V and 1 base from J, the gap between germline ends came to 16 bases. CDR1 is LNHDA and CDR2 is SQIVND in the germline V gene (reference sequence). There are 16 residues in the CDR3. CDR3 sequence (DNA): TGTGCCAGTAGGGTCCGGACTTCAACGAGCAATCAGCCCCAGCATTTT. Translated, it gives CASRVRTSTSNQPQHF.

This rearrangement joins TRBV15 to TRBJ1-4; 7 nucleotides line up with TRBD1. This CDR3 contains 16 residues. After removal of 0 bases from V and 7 bases from J, the junction contained 8 bases not matched to a gene. From germline, CDR1 is LNHNV and CDR2 YYDKDF (reference sequence). This CDR3 reads CATSRDQGVVGEKLFF. The CDR3 DNA follows: TGTGCCACCAGCAGAGACCAGGGGGTGGTGGGTGAAAAACTGTTTTTT.

V and J are TRBV2 and TRBJ2-7; TRBD1 aligns across 7 bases. Trimming took 1 base from V and 2 from J; bases not matched to a gene: 5. The germline V gene has CDR1 SNHLY and CDR2 FYNNEI. The CDR3 contains 15 residues. This chain's CDR3 is CASSEVGQPAYEQYF. The CDR3 region has the DNA TGTGCCAGCAGTGAAGTGGGACAGCCGGCCTACGAGCAGTACTTC.

The CDR3 sequence: CASGSGTNEKLFF. DNA of the CDR3: TGTGCTAGTGGTTCAGGTACTAATGAAAAACTGTTTTTT. This sequence joins TRBV12-5 and TRBJ1-4, with unresolved D. V was pared by 4 bases and J by 2 bases, with 5 bases between. CDR3 size: 13 residues. CDR1 and CDR2 from the germline V gene are LGHNT and FRNRAP.

The chain combines TRBV19 with TRBJ2-1; D not certain. V was shortened by 3 bases and J by 5 bases, with 14 bases between the two germline ends. The germline V gene encodes CDR1 LNHDA and CDR2 SQIVND (reference sequence). The CDR3 loop spans 15 amino acids. The CDR3 DNA sequence: TGTGCCAGTAGTATCGACATTTTTCCGGACAATGAGCAGTTCTTC. This translates into CASSIDIFPDNEQFF. The full variable domain, with the rest looked up from reference TRBV19 and TRBJ2-1, is DGGITQSPKYLFRKEGQNVTLSCEQNLNHDAMYWYRQDPGQGLRLIYYSQIVNDFQKGDIAEGYSVSREKKESFPLTVTSAQKNPTAFYLCASSIDIFPDNEQFFGPGTRLTVL.

This clone was picked up one time. This chain links TRBV3-1 (or the pseudogene TRBV3-2) with TRBJ2-3; 9 bases match TRBD2. There are 15 residues in the CDR3. With V trimmed by 4 bases and J by 10 bases, 12 bases remained unmatched. Germline lookup yields CDR1 LGHDT and CDR2 YNNKEL (reference sequence). Here the CDR3 reads CASSPREGRLSAQYF. CDR3 bases: TGTGCCAGCAGCCCGCGGGAGGGCCGTTTGAGCGCGCAGTATTTT.

The chain links TRBV18 to TRBJ1-2; 8 bases fit TRBD1. V lost 3 bases to trimming and J lost 4 bases; unmatched junction nucleotides: 7. Germline V lookup: CDR1 KGHSH, CDR2 LQKENI. This CDR3 is 15 amino acids long. Written as DNA, the CDR3 is TGTGCCAGCTCACCTCAGACAGGGGATGCCTATGGCTACACCTTC. This codes for CASSPQTGDAYGYTF.

V gene TRBV18 combines with J gene TRBJ1-5, with D possibly TRBD1 on 6 matching bases. The V gene lost 6 bases and the J gene lost 2 bases, with 17 bases spanning the gap. The germline V gene has CDR1 KGHSH and CDR2 LQKENI. The CDR3 sequence is 16 residues long. In DNA, the CDR3 is TGTGCCAGCTCCCTAAGAGACAGGTCCGGCAATCAGCCCCAGCATTTT. The encoded protein is CASSLRDRSGNQPQHF.